This TCR beta chain appears in the sequencing data of a study of blood T cell repertoires in COVID-19. Sequencing was performed with immunoSEQ multiplex PCR; in TCRdb, only in-frame clones are kept and a portion is missing. The profile shows 190,000 or so clones, roughly 77% of them singletons. V trimming: 6 bases; J trimming: 7 bases; junction bases outside the gene matches: 11. Germline V gene sequence: CDR1 LGHDT, CDR2 YNNKEL (reference sequence). CDR3 size: 16 residues. J is TRBJ1-6 and V is TRBV3-1 (or the pseudogene TRBV3-2); 8 bases line up with TRBD1. The sample taken for sequencing was peripheral blood. The TCR sequence derives from a woman at least 80 years old with COVID-19, enrolled during active disease. In nucleotides, the CDR3 is TGTGCCAGCAGACAACAGGGGGGCTATACGAATTCACCCCTCCACTTT. Its translation: CASRQQGGYTNSPLHF.